This T cell receptor beta chain was retrieved from a study of blood T cell repertoires in COVID-19. Study as a whole: The United States, Italy and Spain provided the acute and convalescent COVID-19 samples. T cells, B-cell-depleted T cells, or PBMCs supplied cDNA or gDNA.

The authors' processing: Amplification of reference gene primers provided the estimated nucleated cell counts. Assay used: immunoSEQ multiplex PCR; TCRdb lists only in-frame clones, some missing. V, J and clone size derive from that table, while D and trimming were established from the DNA sequence. This table has approximately 430,000 clones, around 86% appearing once. V lost 0 bases and J lost 6, with 21 bases in between. Germline V CDR1 and CDR2: MGHRA, YSYEKL. This CDR3 region has 18 residues. This chain connects TRBV4-1 to TRBJ1-5; weak D call: TRBD1 (5 bases). Sequencing was carried out using peripheral blood. This TCR derives from a woman aged 25 to 45 with active or convalescent COVID-19. CDR3 sequence reads: CASSQDLDSPNFGQPQHF. CDR3 DNA sequence: TGCGCCAGCAGCCAAGATCTAGACAGCCCTAATTTCGGTCAGCCCCAGCATTTT.